Each of the 8 T cell receptor beta chains below was sequenced from the same sample in a study of T cells in Graves' hyperthyroidism and ophthalmopathy. From RNA transcripts, TCR beta CDR3 regions were amplified. HTBI primers were used for first-round RT-PCR of the TCR CDR3. TCRdb reprocessed the multiplex PCR reads via MiXCR and lists one record per CDR3 protein. The sample carries a few hundred thousand distinct CDR3 sequences, around an eighth recorded once. The sample was blood. These receptors all stem from a woman aged 18-29 years with Graves' hyperthyroidism.

This clonotype occurred many times. The CDR3 region has the DNA TGTGCCAGCAGCCTAGGAGGGCAGGGCTCGACTGAAGCTTTCTTT. Amino acids: CASSLGGQGSTEAFF. This chain uses TRBV11-3 with TRBJ1-1; tentative D call: TRBD1 (5 bases). V was shortened by 5 bases and J by 5 bases, with 18 bases between the two germline ends. CDR3 length: 15 residues. Germline CDR1 and CDR2: SGHNT and YENEEA.

The chain combines TRBV3-1 with TRBJ1-6; 9 positions agree with TRBD1. The CDR3 length is 15 residues. Germline V gives CDR1 LGHDT, CDR2 YNNKEL (reference sequence). The V segment lost 5 bases and the J segment 9 bases; nucleotides outside the gene matches: 8. In nucleotides, the CDR3 is TGTGCCAGCAGCTTACAACCGGGACAGGGTTCACCCCTCCACTTT. It encodes CASSLQPGQGSPLHF. Full variable domain (rest looked up from reference TRBV3-1 and TRBJ1-6): DTAVSQTPKYLVTQMGNDKSIKCEQNLGHDTMYWYKQDSKKFLKIMFSYNNKELIINETVPNRFSPKSPDKAHLNLHINSLELGDSAVYFCASSLQPGQGSPLHFGNGTRLTVT.

This clonotype was recorded at least ten times. V gene TRBV12-3 or TRBV12-4 combines with J gene TRBJ1-1; D may be TRBD1 (5 bases). V was cut by 7 bases and J by 4 bases, with 25 bases left in between. This CDR3 is 17 amino acids long. The CDR3 DNA reads TGTGCCAGCACCGCAGCCCGTAAGGGGCGGCGAGGCACTGAAGCTTTCTTT. Protein product: CASTAARKGRRGTEAFF.

Only a few counts were recorded for this clonotype. The chain is built from TRBV20-1 and TRBJ2-1; 7 bases match TRBD2. The CDR3 is 15 residues long. V lost 6 bases to trimming and J lost 6 bases; unmatched junction nucleotides: 14. Germline values: CDR1 DFQATT, CDR2 SNEGSKA (reference sequence). This CDR3 reads CSAPPASGPCNEQFF. CDR3 coding DNA: TGCAGTGCCCCCCCGGCTAGCGGCCCATGCAATGAGCAGTTCTTC.

There are many counts of this clonotype. The rearrangement joins TRBV15 to TRBJ2-7; 12 bases map to TRBD1. V trimming: 1 base; J trimming: 7 bases; junction bases outside the gene matches: 5. CDR3 length: 15 amino acids. CDR1 LNHNV and CDR2 YYDKDF come from the germline V gene (reference sequence). The CDR3 DNA is TGTGCCACCAGCAGAGTGGGACAGGGGGCGAGGGAGCAGTACTTC. As protein: CATSRVGQGAREQYF.

This clonotype was seen many times. The chain links TRBV20-1 to TRBJ2-5; 8 nucleotides match TRBD2. Germline V lookup: CDR1 DFQATT, CDR2 SNEGSKA (reference sequence). The CDR3 has 13 residues. Trimming cost V 2 bases and J 6 bases; bases outside gene matches: 5. The CDR3 reads CSARPTSVKTQYF. The CDR3 nucleotides are TGCAGTGCTAGACCGACTAGCGTGAAGACCCAGTACTTC.

The sample holds many counts of this clonotype. The V call is TRBV5-1, the J call TRBJ1-1; D remains ambiguous. The CDR3 has 14 amino acids. Trimming left V 0 bases short and J 6 bases short, with 12 bases between. The germline V gene has CDR1 SGHRS and CDR2 YFSETQ. CDR3 region: CASSLEGIRAEAFF. As DNA, the CDR3 is TGCGCCAGCAGCTTGGAGGGTATTAGGGCTGAAGCTTTCTTT.

This clonotype came up many times. The rearrangement uses TRBV11-2 and TRBJ2-5; 7 positions match TRBD2. There are 14 residues in the CDR3. The germline V gene encodes CDR1 SGHAT and CDR2 FQNNGV. The J segment lost 5 bases and the V segment lost 5 bases, leaving 8 bases of the junction unmatched. CDR3 region: CASSLRAGAETQYF. As DNA, the CDR3 is TGTGCCAGCAGCCTAAGGGCGGGAGCCGAGACCCAGTACTTC.